What follows are 28 T cell receptor beta chains derived from one specimen sequenced in a study of cytomegalovirus exposure and HLA in healthy donors. The PCR ran on 60 Vbeta and 13 Jbeta primers. Sequencing used immunoSEQ multiplex PCR; TCRdb keeps in-frame clones, though not all of them. The repertoire holds 76,000 or so clones, with more than 65% as singletons. The sample taken for sequencing was PBMCs. The receptors stem from a woman between 40 and 55 years old in good health and CMV-seropositive.

The table lists this clone with a count of one. The chain joins TRBV10-3 to TRBJ2-7; D is perhaps TRBD1 (5 bases). Trimming stripped 8 bases from V and 7 bases from J, with 15 bases between. This CDR3 comprises 12 residues. Per the germline V gene, CDR1 is ENHRY and CDR2 is SYGVKD. DNA of the CDR3: TGTGCCATCTCTGACAGCTCCTCTGAGCAGTACGTC. It translates to CAISDSSSEQYV.

The rearrangement uses TRBV5-1 and TRBJ2-5; D uncertain. The germline V gene encodes CDR1 SGHRS and CDR2 YFSETQ. The CDR3 length is 15 residues. The ends were cut back, 0 bases at V and 1 base at J, with 10 bases in the middle. The CDR3 protein is CASSLAHLSQETQYF. The CDR3 DNA sequence: TGCGCCAGCAGCTTGGCACACCTGTCCCAAGAGACCCAGTACTTC.

CDR3 DNA sequence: TGTGCCAGCAGCCAAGGACTAGCGGGGGATCCCGTTTACGAGCAGTACTTC. It encodes CASSQGLAGDPVYEQYF. This sequence joins TRBV5-4 and TRBJ2-7; 13 bases line up with TRBD2. The CDR3 length is 17 residues. V trimming: 4 bases; J trimming: 4 bases; junction bases outside the gene matches: 11. Germline V CDR1 and CDR2: SGHNT, YYREEE (reference sequence).

This chain joins TRBV15 and TRBJ1-2; TRBD1 aligns across 9 bases. This CDR3 spans 14 amino acids. V shed 2 bases and J 5 bases; nucleotides not matched to a gene: 3. Germline values: CDR1 LNHNV, CDR2 YYDKDF (reference sequence). Here the CDR3 DNA reads TGTGCCACCAGCAGACCGGGACAGGGTTATGGCTACACCTTC. Protein product: CATSRPGQGYGYTF.

This clone showed up many times. The chain joins TRBV5-4 to TRBJ2-1, with D perhaps matching TRBD2 (6 bases). The V end was cut by 5 bases, the J end by 2 bases, with 17 bases between. In germline, CDR1 is SGHNT, CDR2 YYREEE (reference sequence). CDR3 length: 16 amino acids. The CDR3, as DNA: TGTGCCAGCAGACATGACGTGGGGGGAACCTACAATGAGCAGTTCTTC. Translating gives CASRHDVGGTYNEQFF.

This clone came up a few times. V is TRBV4-3 and J is TRBJ1-4, with D tentatively TRBD1 (5 bases). The CDR3 length is 14 residues. Germline V gene lookup returns CDR1 LGHNA and CDR2 YSLEER. Trimming removed 0 bases at V and 7 bases at J, with 9 bases between. CDR3 nucleotide sequence: TGCGCCAGCAGCCAAGAGGGGGGTTTTGAAAAACTGTTTTTT. Translating it yields CASSQEGGFEKLFF.

The chain links TRBV6-5 to TRBJ1-1, with 9 bases identical to TRBD1. Germline-derived CDR1 and CDR2 are MNHEY and SVGAGI. V lost 2 bases, J lost 2 bases, and 6 bases stayed unmatched. This CDR3 has 16 amino acids. In DNA form, the CDR3 reads TGTGCCAGCAGTTACGGGACAGGGATCCCTAACACTGAAGCTTTCTTT. Its protein product is CASSYGTGIPNTEAFF.

The rearrangement joins TRBV7-6 to TRBJ2-5; 9 positions match TRBD1. Germline values: CDR1 SGHVS, CDR2 FNYEAQ. The CDR3 length is 13 residues. Trimming cost V 4 bases and J 5 bases; bases outside gene matches: 2. CDR3 loop: CASSSDRGETQYF. The CDR3 coding sequence is TGTGCCAGCAGCTCCGACAGGGGGGAGACCCAGTACTTC.

This rearrangement joins TRBV6-5 to TRBJ1-5; TRBD1 might be the D (6 bases). The CDR3 length is 14 residues. Germline V gene lookup returns CDR1 MNHEY and CDR2 SVGAGI. Trimming took 6 bases from V and 5 from J, leaving 14 bases between them. The CDR3 bases are TGTGCCAGCAGCCCGGGGCAGGGGCATCAGCCCCAGCATTTT. Translated: CASSPGQGHQPQHF.

This clone was found a few times. The chain combines TRBV4-3 with TRBJ2-1, with D perhaps TRBD1 (6 bases). Germline lookup yields CDR1 LGHNA and CDR2 YSLEER. CDR3 length equals 16 residues. Trimming pared 1 base from V and 4 bases from J, leaving 14 bases between. The CDR3 reads CASSQVDRGPYNEQFF. CDR3 DNA sequence: TGCGCCAGCAGCCAAGTGGACAGAGGGCCATACAATGAGCAGTTCTTC.

The sample holds a few counts of this clone. The chain combines TRBV14 with TRBJ2-7; TRBD2 agrees at 7 bases. Trimming removed 0 bases from V and 6 bases from J; junction bases left unmatched: 2. There are 13 residues in the CDR3. CDR1 is SGHDN and CDR2 is FVKESK in the germline V gene. The DNA of the CDR3 is TGTGCCAGCAGCCAAGATTTAGCGGGCGAGCAGTACTTC. Translation: CASSQDLAGEQYF. Full variable domain (rest looked up from reference TRBV14 and TRBJ2-7): EAGVTQFPSHSVIEKGQTVTLRCDPISGHDNLYWYRRVMGKEIKFLLHFVKESKQDESGMPNNRFLAERTGGTYSTLKVQPAELEDSGVYFCASSQDLAGEQYFGPGTRLTVT.

The rearrangement uses TRBV6-5 and TRBJ2-5; no reliable D call. Per the germline V gene, CDR1 is MNHEY and CDR2 is SVGAGI. Trimming left V 4 bases short and J 4 bases short, with 4 bases between. CDR3 length: 11 amino acids. The CDR3 reads CASSFRETQYF. CDR3 bases: TGTGCCAGCAGTTTTCGAGAGACCCAGTACTTC.

This clone was counted once. The rearrangement joins TRBV7-2 to TRBJ2-7; TRBD1 might be the D (7 bases). CDR3 length: 15 residues. Deletions cut 1 base from V and 3 bases from J, with 13 bases between. The germline gives CDR1 SGHTA, CDR2 FQGNSA. CDR3 residues: CASSLGAGGLYEQYF. The CDR3 DNA sequence: TGTGCCAGCAGCTTAGGGGCAGGGGGGCTCTACGAGCAGTACTTC.

V gene TRBV11-2 combines with J gene TRBJ2-1, with D possibly TRBD2 on 5 matching bases. This CDR3 has 19 residues. CDR1 and CDR2 from the germline V gene are SGHAT and FQNNGV. Trimming removed 6 bases at V and 3 bases at J, with 27 bases between. CDR3 sequence (DNA): TGTGCCAGCAGACCTAATCTAGGGTCGGGCGGGTCCGGCTACAATGAGCAGTTCTTC. It translates to CASRPNLGSGGSGYNEQFF.

J is TRBJ2-1 and V is TRBV15, with a possible D match to TRBD2 (6 bases). Germline V gene sequence: CDR1 LNHNV, CDR2 YYDKDF (reference sequence). The CDR3 sequence is 18 residues long. The V and J ends lost 1 base and 7 bases respectively, with 23 bases between them. DNA of the CDR3: TGTGCCACCAGCAGAGGTAGTCTCTTGAGGGGAGGAGGAAATGAGCAGTTCTTC. Amino acid sequence: CATSRGSLLRGGGNEQFF.

V usage is TRBV4-3 and J usage is TRBJ1-4, with TRBD1 identical over 7 bases. The CDR3 is 18 amino acids. CDR1 is LGHNA, CDR2 YSLEER, per germline. V lost 0 bases, J lost 10 bases, and 17 bases stayed unmatched. In DNA form, the CDR3 reads TGCGCCAGCAGCCAAGATTTACAGGGGTCCCCAAGGGCGGGAAAACTGTTTTTT. Translation gives CASSQDLQGSPRAGKLFF.

V gene TRBV13 combines with J gene TRBJ2-5; 8 positions agree with TRBD2. The CDR3 contains 17 residues. Looked up from germline, CDR1 is PRHDT and CDR2 is FYEKMQ (reference sequence). The V and J ends lost 1 base and 5 bases, in that order; junction bases with no gene match: 12. CDR3 in amino acids: CASSLVVAGGGPETQYF. The CDR3 bases are TGTGCCAGCAGCTTAGTCGTTGCGGGAGGAGGACCTGAGACCCAGTACTTC.

This clone was observed once. J is TRBJ2-7 and V is TRBV6-1, with 7 bases lining up with TRBD1. This CDR3 spans 15 amino acids. Germline CDR1 is MNHNS and CDR2 is SASEGT. The V gene end was trimmed by 6 bases and the J gene end by 3 bases; junction bases not matched to a gene: 11. The CDR3 is CASRDRTVQGYEQYF. CDR3 sequence (DNA): TGTGCCAGCAGGGACAGGACAGTACAGGGCTACGAGCAGTACTTC.

This clone was seen a few times. V and J are TRBV6-5 and TRBJ2-5; 9 nucleotides line up with TRBD2. From germline, CDR1 is MNHEY and CDR2 SVGAGI. The CDR3 loop spans 14 amino acids. Trimming removed 2 bases from V and 3 bases from J; junction bases left unmatched: 1. The CDR3 DNA reads TGTGCCAGCAGTTACGTAGCGGGAGAAGAGACCCAGTACTTC. Amino acids: CASSYVAGEETQYF.

The genes are TRBV5-1 and TRBJ2-3; D is unresolved. V was shortened by 0 bases and J by 1 base, with 6 bases between the two germline ends. Germline V gene lookup returns CDR1 SGHRS and CDR2 YFSETQ. The CDR3 sequence is 14 residues long. CDR3 in amino acids: CASSLVAGTDTQYF. The CDR3 nucleotides read TGCGCCAGCAGCTTGGTTGCGGGCACAGATACGCAGTATTTT.

The chain is built from TRBV11-2 and TRBJ2-7; D is perhaps TRBD1 (6 bases). From germline, CDR1 is SGHAT and CDR2 FQNNGV. The CDR3 extends over 16 amino acids. V gave up 5 bases and J gave up 2 bases, with 19 bases separating them. The CDR3 reads CASSPVAYRGTYEQYF. The CDR3 DNA follows: TGTGCCAGCAGCCCCGTCGCGTATAGGGGGACCTACGAGCAGTACTTC.

The sample holds one count of this clone. The chain employs TRBV10-2 and TRBJ2-3; 10 bases are shared with TRBD2. Germline loops: CDR1 WSHSY, CDR2 SAAADI. V trimming: 6 bases; J trimming: 6 bases; junction bases outside the gene matches: 9. This CDR3 spans 15 amino acids. The CDR3 sequence: CASSSSGRSIDTQYF. CDR3 bases: TGCGCCAGCAGCTCTAGCGGGAGATCTATCGATACGCAGTATTTT.

This clone appeared once. J is TRBJ2-5 and V is TRBV30, with TRBD2 matching 10 bases. The end of the DNA is better explained by TRBJ2-7, so the J call may be wrong. The CDR3 consists of 13 residues. Per germline, CDR1 GTSNPN and CDR2 SVGIG (reference sequence). CDR3 region: CASGLAGVYEQYF. CDR3 sequence (DNA): TGTGCCTCGGGGCTAGCGGGGGTCTACGAGCAGTACTTC.

This clone has only a few counts. This chain connects TRBV30 to TRBJ1-3; no reliable D call. The CDR3 covers 13 residues. CDR1 and CDR2 (germline): GTSNPN, SVGIG (reference sequence). CDR3 DNA: TGTGCTACCCAGCGGATGACCGGAAACACCATATATTTT. The encoded protein is CATQRMTGNTIYF.

This sequence joins TRBV30 and TRBJ1-6, with TRBD1 as a possible D gene (6 bases). Germline V lookup: CDR1 GTSNPN, CDR2 SVGIG (reference sequence). The length of the CDR3 is 15 residues. The germline V and J ends were trimmed by 0 bases and 11 bases, with 17 bases remaining between them. This chain's CDR3 is CAWSVLGQGIAPLHF. In DNA form, the CDR3 reads TGTGCCTGGAGTGTATTGGGACAAGGAATCGCACCCCTCCACTTT.

CDR3 loop: CASGQGSILSSGANVLTF. DNA of the CDR3: TGTGCCAGCGGACAGGGTAGCATACTAAGCTCTGGGGCCAACGTCCTGACTTTC. The genes are TRBV7-3 and TRBJ2-6; 8 bases fit TRBD1. The length of the CDR3 is 18 residues. Germline lookup yields CDR1 SGHTA and CDR2 FQGTGA. Germline trimming cut 8 bases from V and 0 bases from J; bases unmatched to any gene: 12.

For the CDR3, the DNA is TGTGCCAGCAGCCCAGGGGTGGCGAACACCGGGGAGCTGTTTTTT. Amino acids: CASSPGVANTGELFF. The V and J genes are TRBV9 and TRBJ2-2, with D tentatively TRBD1 (6 bases). V was pared by 4 bases and J by 0 bases, with 10 bases between. The CDR3 spans 15 residues. Germline CDR1 is SGDLS and CDR2 is YYNGEE.

The chain recombines TRBV27 with TRBJ2-2; D not resolved. This CDR3 spans 13 amino acids. Looked up from germline, CDR1 is MNHEY and CDR2 is SMNVEV (reference sequence). V shed 7 bases and J shed 4 bases, with 10 bases lying between them. The CDR3 nucleotides read TGTGCCAGCACTCGGTGGAGCACCGGGGAGCTGTTTTTT. It yields the protein CASTRWSTGELFF.